This T cell receptor (beta chain) was observed in a study of T cell repertoires in cytomegalovirus infection. Whole-study findings and limits: Within the response measured ex vivo, HLA-C-restricted CMV-specific TCR beta clonotypes were dominant.

CDR1 is DFQATT, CDR2 SNEGSKA, per germline (reference sequence). CDR3 length: 13 residues. V was trimmed by 0 bases and J by 5 bases, leaving 10 bases between them. TCRdb processed the reads anew with MiXCR; each CDR3 protein has one entry. The top ten hold 8.7% of the sample, which has about 400,000 distinct CDR3 sequences, about a sixth seen once. With regard to this clonotype: Its antigen is not known.

V and J are TRBV20-1 and TRBJ2-5; unclear D gene. This TCR came from a human donor in good health (CMV status not recorded). Some clones in this sample may be carry-over from other donors' samples. Sequenced input: PBMCs. CDR3 coding DNA: TGCAGTGCTAGAGACTGGGCTGCGGAGACCCAGTACTTC. Its translation is CSARDWAAETQYF.